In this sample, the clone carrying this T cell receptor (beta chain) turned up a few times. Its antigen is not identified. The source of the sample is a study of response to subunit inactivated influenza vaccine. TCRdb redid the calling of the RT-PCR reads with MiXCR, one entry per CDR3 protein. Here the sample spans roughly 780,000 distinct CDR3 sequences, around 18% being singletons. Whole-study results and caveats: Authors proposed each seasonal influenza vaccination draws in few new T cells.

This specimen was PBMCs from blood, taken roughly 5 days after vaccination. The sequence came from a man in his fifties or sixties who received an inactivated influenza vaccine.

The CDR3 DNA is TGTGCCAGCAGTGTCCAGGACCTCTCCTACGAGCAGTACTTC. Protein: CASSVQDLSYEQYF. The gene calls are TRBV12-3 or TRBV12-4 and TRBJ2-7; D ambiguous. Trimming cost V 5 bases and J 0 bases, with 11 bases left between them. The CDR3 has 14 residues.